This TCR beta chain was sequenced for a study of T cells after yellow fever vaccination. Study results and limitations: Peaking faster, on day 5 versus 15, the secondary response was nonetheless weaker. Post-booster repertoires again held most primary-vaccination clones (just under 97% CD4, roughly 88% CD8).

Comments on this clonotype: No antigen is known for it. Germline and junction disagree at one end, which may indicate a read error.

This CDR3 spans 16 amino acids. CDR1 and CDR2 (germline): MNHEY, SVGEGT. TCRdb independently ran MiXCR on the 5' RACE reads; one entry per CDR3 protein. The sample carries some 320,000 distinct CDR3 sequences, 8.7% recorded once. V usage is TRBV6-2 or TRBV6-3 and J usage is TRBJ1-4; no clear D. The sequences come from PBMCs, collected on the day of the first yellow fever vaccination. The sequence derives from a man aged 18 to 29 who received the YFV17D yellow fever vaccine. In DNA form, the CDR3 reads TGTGCCAGCAGCTACTCCGGATTAGCAACTAATGAAAAACTGTTTTTT. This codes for CASSYSGLATNEKLFF.